The T cell receptor (beta chain) described here comes from a study of shared clonotypes between healthy human individuals. Study-wide results and caveats: Clonotype sharing among donors was thought likely to change with sequencing depth.

The J segment lost 4 bases and the V segment lost 1 base, leaving 3 bases of the junction unmatched. CDR1 and CDR2 (germline): LNHDA, SQIVND (reference sequence). This CDR3 has 14 residues. Notes on this clone: The antigen is not known. Other DNA sequences within the sample encode an identical CDR3.

Generated by immunoSEQ multiplex PCR, the TCRdb table keeps only in-frame clones and is missing some. The profile shows approximately 2,200,000 clones, about 93% of them singletons. Naivety among CD8 cells was defined by CD45RO negativity and positive CCR7 selection, thereby excluding terminally differentiated effector memory CD45RA+ cells. The specimen was naive CD8+ T cells from PBMCs. The clonotype was recovered from a man between 18 and 35 years old in good health. Some clones in this sample may be carry-over from other donors' samples. The chain combines TRBV19 with TRBJ1-2; 7 nucleotides agree with TRBD1. The CDR3 region is CASSIGQGGYGYTF. The CDR3 DNA reads as TGTGCCAGTAGTATAGGACAGGGCGGCTATGGCTACACCTTC.